These 29 T cell receptor beta chains were sequenced from one sample in a study of T cells in localized non-small cell lung cancer. Assay: immunoSEQ multiplex PCR; the TCRdb copy retains only in-frame clones and omits some. Of tens of thousands of clones detected, around 83% appear once; the ten largest clones hold nearly 20%. Sequences were derived from peripheral blood, sampled before any cancer treatment. The source is a female donor at least 60 years old with stage II squamous cell lung carcinoma.

The chain is built from TRBV5-4 and TRBJ1-6; no clear D gene. Germline V gene lookup returns CDR1 SGHNT and CDR2 YYREEE (reference sequence). This CDR3 is built from 13 residues. Trimming pared 4 bases from V and 5 bases from J, leaving 7 bases between. The CDR3 coding sequence is TGTGCCAGCAGCCCCTCGAATAATTCACCCCTCCACTTT. It yields the protein CASSPSNNSPLHF.

The chain joins TRBV7-2 to TRBJ2-7; 9 bases map to TRBD2. J gave up 2 bases and V 5 bases, and 4 bases lay outside the gene matches. The CDR3 is 14 residues long. The germline V gene encodes CDR1 SGHTA and CDR2 FQGNSA. This chain's CDR3 is CASSPSGTTYEQYF. The CDR3 nucleotides read TGTGCCAGCAGCCCTAGCGGGACGACCTACGAGCAGTACTTC.

The table lists this clone with a few counts. The chain combines TRBV11-2 with TRBJ2-5; possibly TRBD2 for D (5 bases). V was shortened by 5 bases and J by 4 bases, with 14 bases between the two germline ends. The germline V gene encodes CDR1 SGHAT and CDR2 FQNNGV. The CDR3 is 14 amino acids. The CDR3: CASSRVLAGETQYF. In nucleotides, the CDR3 is TGTGCCAGCAGCCGGGTCCTAGCAGGAGAGACCCAGTACTTC.

The V gene is TRBV5-1, the J gene TRBJ2-5; D call uncertain. V lost 1 base to trimming and J lost 0 bases, with 1 base between them. CDR1 is SGHRS, CDR2 YFSETQ, per germline. The CDR3 extends over 12 amino acids. Here the CDR3 DNA reads TGCGCCAGCAGCTTGTACCAAGAGACCCAGTACTTC. Its protein is CASSLYQETQYF.

This clone was seen only a few times. The chain employs TRBV7-3 and TRBJ1-5; D is undetermined. This CDR3 comprises 13 residues. The V gene lost 6 bases and the J gene lost 4 bases, with 10 bases spanning the gap. Germline V gene sequence: CDR1 SGHTA, CDR2 FQGTGA. The CDR3 DNA reads TGTGCCAGCAGTCTCGAGGTTAATCAGCCCCAGCATTTT. This gives the protein CASSLEVNQPQHF.

This clone was seen once. The chain links TRBV5-1 to TRBJ1-3, with 7 bases lining up with TRBD1. Germline V gives CDR1 SGHRS, CDR2 YFSETQ. The CDR3 length is 14 residues. Trimming removed 4 bases from V and 2 bases from J; junction bases left unmatched: 3. CDR3 region: CASSLGTAGNTIYF. CDR3 DNA sequence: TGCGCCAGCAGCCTTGGGACAGCTGGAAACACCATATATTTT.

This clone was detected only once. The chain has TRBV10-3 and TRBJ2-5; D may be TRBD1 (6 bases). This CDR3 has 15 residues. Germline assignment: CDR1 ENHRY and CDR2 SYGVKD. The V end lost 5 bases, the J end lost 2 bases, and 15 bases lay between the germline ends. CDR3 sequence: CAISTPDSGQETQYF. The CDR3 DNA sequence: TGTGCCATCAGTACCCCGGACAGTGGACAAGAGACCCAGTACTTC.

This sequence joins TRBV4-1 and TRBJ2-3; no firm D call. This CDR3 is built from 14 residues. V was clipped by 2 bases and J by 0 bases, with 6 bases between them. Germline CDR1 is MGHRA and CDR2 is YSYEKL. Here the CDR3 reads CASSQSLSTDTQYF. CDR3 in DNA: TGCGCCAGCAGCCAAAGTCTGAGCACAGATACGCAGTATTTT.

This clone was detected only a few times. The rearrangement uses TRBV27 and TRBJ1-6; 7 nucleotides agree with TRBD1. Germline loops: CDR1 MNHEY, CDR2 SMNVEV (reference sequence). V dropped 4 bases and J dropped 7; count of bases not matched to a gene: 16. The CDR3 sequence is 18 residues long. CDR3 DNA: TGTGCCAGCAGTTCAAGAGGGTTGGGACAGTCACGGAATTCACCCCTCCACTTT. Its protein is CASSSRGLGQSRNSPLHF.

This chain joins TRBV19 and TRBJ2-6, with a possible D match to TRBD2 (6 bases). This CDR3 region has 15 residues. CDR1 and CDR2 (germline): LNHDA, SQIVND (reference sequence). Trimming cost V 7 bases and J 1 base, with 11 bases left between them. The CDR3 sequence is CASKEGKSGANVLTF. CDR3 nucleotides: TGTGCCAGTAAGGAGGGAAAGTCTGGGGCCAACGTCCTGACTTTC.

This chain links TRBV5-4 with TRBJ2-7; D remains unclear. The V gene lost 4 bases and the J gene lost 3 bases, with 14 bases spanning the gap. The germline gives CDR1 SGHNT, CDR2 YYREEE (reference sequence). The CDR3 is 14 residues long. CDR3 nucleotides: TGTGCCAGCAGCCCGGCGGCAGGTAACTACGAGCAGTACTTC. It yields the protein CASSPAAGNYEQYF.

This clone showed up just a few times. V and J are TRBV19 and TRBJ2-1, with 9 bases aligning to TRBD2. The CDR3 is made up of 16 amino acids. With V trimmed by 3 bases and J by 9 bases, 12 bases remained unmatched. CDR1 is LNHDA, CDR2 SQIVND, per germline (reference sequence). CDR3 bases: TGTGCCAGTAGTATGGTTAGTGCGGGGGGGACGGTTGAGCAGTTCTTC. Protein sequence: CASSMVSAGGTVEQFF. Using reference TRBV19 and TRBJ2-1 for the parts outside the CDR3, the full variable domain is DGGITQSPKYLFRKEGQNVTLSCEQNLNHDAMYWYRQDPGQGLRLIYYSQIVNDFQKGDIAEGYSVSREKKESFPLTVTSAQKNPTAFYLCASSMVSAGGTVEQFFGPGTRLTVL.

V gene TRBV19 combines with J gene TRBJ1-5; 7 nucleotides line up with TRBD1. CDR1 and CDR2 (germline): LNHDA, SQIVND (reference sequence). CDR3 length: 15 amino acids. Unmatched junction bases numbered 5, after V lost 4 bases and J lost 2 bases. CDR3 DNA: TGTGCCAGTAGTAATTCAGGGGGTCGCAATCAGCCCCAGCATTTT. Translation gives CASSNSGGRNQPQHF.

V usage is TRBV2 and J usage is TRBJ1-5; D perhaps matches TRBD1 (5 bases). Germline values: CDR1 SNHLY, CDR2 FYNNEI. The CDR3 extends over 15 amino acids. V was clipped by 8 bases and J by 0 bases, with 14 bases between them. CDR3: CASRPDQGSNQPQHF. The CDR3 nucleotides read TGTGCCAGCCGTCCCGACCAGGGTAGCAATCAGCCCCAGCATTTT.

In this sample, this clone turned up a few times. The chain uses TRBV5-1 and TRBJ1-1; D unclear. Trimming cost V 3 bases and J 1 base, with 13 bases left between them. Germline CDR1 is SGHRS and CDR2 is YFSETQ. The CDR3 sequence is 15 residues long. CDR3 bases: TGCGCCAGCAGCTCCCAGACAACATGGAACACTGAAGCTTTCTTT. This codes for CASSSQTTWNTEAFF.

The V and J genes are TRBV30 and TRBJ2-5; 7 bases line up with TRBD2. Looked up from germline, CDR1 is GTSNPN and CDR2 is SVGIG (reference sequence). CDR3 size: 14 residues. The V gene end was trimmed by 2 bases and the J gene end by 5 bases; junction bases not matched to a gene: 8. CDR3 amino acids: CAWSHYGGWETQYF. The CDR3 nucleotides are TGTGCCTGGAGTCATTACGGGGGGTGGGAGACCCAGTACTTC.

The V gene is TRBV6-5, the J gene TRBJ1-5, with 8 bases matching TRBD1. V shed 6 bases and J 6 bases; nucleotides not matched to a gene: 4. CDR1 and CDR2 from the germline V gene are MNHEY and SVGAGI. This CDR3 has 13 residues. The CDR3 loop reads CASSDRGRQPQHF. In DNA form, the CDR3 reads TGTGCCAGCAGCGACAGGGGTCGTCAGCCCCAGCATTTT.

J is TRBJ2-1 and V is TRBV5-1; 15 positions agree with TRBD2. The CDR3 has 15 residues. V lost 3 bases, J lost 7 bases, and 2 bases stayed unmatched. Germline CDR1 reads SGHRS; CDR2 reads YFSETQ. The CDR3 spells CASSSGLAGGNEQFF. As DNA, the CDR3 is TGCGCCAGCAGCTCTGGACTAGCGGGGGGGAATGAGCAGTTCTTC.

V usage is TRBV7-8 and J usage is TRBJ1-2; D is ambiguous. This CDR3 spans 13 amino acids. From germline, CDR1 is SGHVS and CDR2 FQNEAQ. The germline V and J ends were trimmed by 5 bases and 1 base, with 8 bases remaining between them. As DNA, the CDR3 is TGTGCCAGCAGCCCGCAGAATAACTATGGCTACACCTTC. This encodes CASSPQNNYGYTF. The full variable domain, its missing parts supplied by reference TRBV7-8 and TRBJ1-2, is GAGVSQSPRYKVAKRGQDVALRCDPISGHVSLFWYQQALGQGPEFLTYFQNEAQLDKSGLPSDRFFAERPEGSVSTLKIQRTQQEDSAVYLCASSPQNNYGYTFGSGTRLTVV.

This chain uses TRBV18 with TRBJ1-6, with TRBD1 matching over 10 bases. The germline V gene has CDR1 KGHSH and CDR2 LQKENI. J was trimmed by 9 bases and V by 3 bases; bases with no gene match: 14. CDR3 length equals 18 residues. The CDR3, as DNA: TGTGCCAGCTCACCCGGGACAGGGGCTACCTTCCCGGGTTCACCCCTCCACTTT. It yields the protein CASSPGTGATFPGSPLHF.

J is TRBJ1-5 and V is TRBV6-5, with D perhaps matching TRBD1 (5 bases). The CDR3 has 13 residues. The germline V gene encodes CDR1 MNHEY and CDR2 SVGAGI. Trimming cost V 5 bases and J 7 bases, with 12 bases left between them. The CDR3 DNA reads TGTGCCAGCAGTGAAAGTAGGGGCCAGCCCCAGCATTTT. Translation gives CASSESRGQPQHF.

The chain joins TRBV2 to TRBJ2-5, with D hard to call. Germline V gene lookup returns CDR1 SNHLY and CDR2 FYNNEI. Trimming took 5 bases from V and 5 from J, leaving 9 bases between them. The CDR3 runs to 12 residues. CDR3 in amino acids: CASSLVRETQYF. Written as DNA, the CDR3 is TGTGCCAGCAGTTTAGTACGGGAGACCCAGTACTTC.

The rearrangement links TRBV29-1 to TRBJ2-3, with D possibly matching TRBD2 (6 bases). CDR1 and CDR2 from the germline V gene are SQVTM and ANQGSEA. The length of the CDR3 is 14 residues. Trimming stripped 7 bases from V and 1 base from J, with 15 bases between. The CDR3 loop reads CSGRGRRGTDTQYF. The CDR3, as DNA: TGCAGCGGGAGGGGCAGGAGGGGCACAGATACGCAGTATTTT.

J is TRBJ2-3 and V is TRBV5-1, with 10 nucleotides matching TRBD2. CDR3 length: 16 residues. J was trimmed by 2 bases and V by 1 base; bases with no gene match: 4. In germline, CDR1 is SGHRS, CDR2 YFSETQ. Written as DNA, the CDR3 is TGCGCCAGCAGCTTGACAGCGGGGGGGCTCACAGATACGCAGTATTTT. Translated, it gives CASSLTAGGLTDTQYF.

The chain has TRBV15 and TRBJ1-5; D gene uncertain. The CDR3 contains 17 residues. Deletions cut 5 bases from V and 0 bases from J, with 17 bases between. The germline gives CDR1 LNHNV, CDR2 YYDKDF (reference sequence). CDR3 in amino acids: CATSPRADFYSNQPQHF. The CDR3 DNA reads as TGTGCCACCAGCCCCCGGGCTGATTTCTATAGCAATCAGCCCCAGCATTTT. The whole variable domain, remainder taken from reference TRBV15 and TRBJ1-5, is DAMVIQNPRYQVTQFGKPVTLSCSQTLNHNVMYWYQQKSSQAPKLLFHYYDKDFNNEADTPDNFQSRRPNTSFCFLDIRSPGLGDTAMYLCATSPRADFYSNQPQHFGDGTRLSIL.

J is TRBJ2-7 and V is TRBV7-2; TRBD1 agrees at 11 bases. This CDR3 spans 15 amino acids. Germline V gene lookup returns CDR1 SGHTA and CDR2 FQGNSA. V shed 5 bases and J 7 bases; nucleotides not matched to a gene: 10. CDR3 protein: CASSRGRDRGEEQYF. The CDR3 DNA sequence: TGTGCCAGCAGCCGCGGGCGGGACAGGGGGGAGGAGCAGTACTTC.

The J gene is TRBJ2-3, the V gene TRBV7-2; D possibly corresponds to TRBD2 (6 bases). V was trimmed by 5 bases and J by 1 base, leaving 13 bases between them. CDR1 and CDR2 from the germline V gene are SGHTA and FQGNSA. This CDR3 comprises 15 residues. CDR3 nucleotide sequence: TGTGCCAGCAGCACATGGGGGGAGGGCACAGATACGCAGTATTTT. Translating gives CASSTWGEGTDTQYF.

V and J are TRBV11-2 and TRBJ1-4, with D perhaps TRBD1 (5 bases). The germline V and J ends were trimmed by 1 base and 8 bases, with 8 bases remaining between them. Germline CDR1 is SGHAT and CDR2 is FQNNGV. CDR3 length equals 13 residues. The CDR3 DNA follows: TGTGCCAGCAGCTTAGGGGGCCAGGAAAAACTGTTTTTT. Protein sequence: CASSLGGQEKLFF.

V and J are TRBV10-3 and TRBJ2-7; TRBD1 agrees at 10 bases. The CDR3 runs 14 residues. V lost 4 bases to trimming and J lost 5 bases; unmatched junction nucleotides: 5. CDR1 and CDR2 from the germline V gene are ENHRY and SYGVKD. The CDR3 protein is CAISVTGGRDEQYF. The DNA of the CDR3 is TGTGCCATCAGTGTGACAGGGGGCAGGGACGAGCAGTACTTC.